This T cell receptor beta chain is drawn from a study of blood T cell repertoires in COVID-19. For the study at large: Italy, Spain and the United States were the sources of the convalescent and acute COVID-19 samples. PBMCs, B-cell-depleted T cells, or T cells provided the cDNA or gDNA that made up the material.

The CDR3 length is 15 residues. Deletions cut 7 bases from V and 2 bases from J, with 16 bases between. CDR1 KGHSH and CDR2 LQKENI come from the germline V gene. In the source study's methods: It was from reference gene primer amplification that nucleated cell counts were estimated. Profiling relied on immunoSEQ multiplex PCR, and the TCRdb table lists in-frame clones only, not all of them. The DNA gave D and trimming, while V, J and clone size come from that table. The sample lists about 420,000 clones, over 85% occurring once. The sequence derives from a man aged 18 to 30 with COVID-19, enrolled during active disease. The chain carries TRBV18 and TRBJ2-3; D remains ambiguous. Sequenced: peripheral blood. The DNA of the CDR3 is TGTGCCAGCTTTACCTCCCGACTGACCACAGATACGCAGTATTTT. Residues: CASFTSRLTTDTQYF.